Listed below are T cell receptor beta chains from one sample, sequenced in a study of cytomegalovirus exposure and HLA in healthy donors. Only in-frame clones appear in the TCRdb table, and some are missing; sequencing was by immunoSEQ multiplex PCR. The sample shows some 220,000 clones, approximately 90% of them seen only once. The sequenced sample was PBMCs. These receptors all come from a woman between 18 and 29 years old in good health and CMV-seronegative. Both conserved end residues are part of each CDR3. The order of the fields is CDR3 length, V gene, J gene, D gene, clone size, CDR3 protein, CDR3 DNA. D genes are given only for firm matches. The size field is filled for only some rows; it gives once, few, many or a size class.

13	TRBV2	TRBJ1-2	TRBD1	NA	CASGLGTDYGYTF	TGTGCCAGCGGTCTAGGGACAGACTATGGCTACACCTTC
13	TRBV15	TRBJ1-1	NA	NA	CATSRDRSTEAFF	TGTGCCACCAGCAGAGACCGCAGCACTGAAGCTTTCTTT
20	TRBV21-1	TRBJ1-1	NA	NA	CASRTPHKVGTGATNTEAFF	NA
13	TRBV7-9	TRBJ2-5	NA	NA	CASSLDSLETQYF	TGTGCCAGCAGCTTAGATTCTTTGGAGACCCAGTACTTC
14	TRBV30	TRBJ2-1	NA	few	CAWSSGSSYNEQFF	TGTGCCTGGTCCAGCGGTAGCTCCTACAATGAGCAGTTCTTC
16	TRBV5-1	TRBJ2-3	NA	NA	CASSSGALSRGDTQYF	TGCGCCAGCAGCTCTGGGGCTCTCAGTCGCGGAGATACGCAGTATTTT
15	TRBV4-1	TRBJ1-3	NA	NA	CASSSETLSGNTIYF	TGCGCCAGCAGTTCCGAGACTCTCTCTGGAAACACCATATATTTT
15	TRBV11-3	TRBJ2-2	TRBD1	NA	CASSFGQANTGELFF	TGTGCCAGCAGCTTCGGACAGGCGAACACCGGGGAGCTGTTTTTT
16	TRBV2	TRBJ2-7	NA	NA	CAGKKQPTGASDEQYF	TGTGCCGGAAAAAAGCAGCCTACAGGGGCTAGCGACGAGCAGTACTTC
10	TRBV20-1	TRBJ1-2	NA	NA	CSASGYGYTF	TGCAGTGCGTCAGGGTATGGCTACACCTTC
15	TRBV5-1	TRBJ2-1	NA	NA	CASSFLPSSADEQFF	TGCGCCAGCAGCTTCCTCCCCAGTAGTGCGGATGAGCAGTTCTTC
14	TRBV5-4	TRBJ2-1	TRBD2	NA	CASSRVAGENEQFF	TGTGCCAGCAGCCGGGTAGCGGGGGAGAATGAGCAGTTCTTC
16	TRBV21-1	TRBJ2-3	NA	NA	CASSLNGGSEADTQYF	TGTGCCAGCAGCTTGAATGGAGGGAGTGAGGCAGATACGCAGTATTTT
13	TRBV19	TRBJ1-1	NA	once	CASSMGGRTEAFF	TGTGCCAGTAGTATGGGAGGGCGTACTGAAGCTTTCTTT
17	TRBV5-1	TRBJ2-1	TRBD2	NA	CASSLAPRKRGAGEQFF	TGCGCCAGCAGCTTGGCCCCCCGGAAGCGGGGGGCGGGTGAGCAGTTCTTC
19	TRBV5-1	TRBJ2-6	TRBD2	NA	CASSPGLAGYNSGANVLTF	TGCGCCAGCAGCCCCGGACTAGCGGGTTACAACTCTGGGGCCAACGTCCTGACTTTC
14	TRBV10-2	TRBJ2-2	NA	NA	CASKGVLNTGELFF	TGCGCCAGCAAGGGGGTTTTGAACACCGGGGAGCTGTTTTTT
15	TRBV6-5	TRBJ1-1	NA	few	CASSYSGYMNTEAFF	TGTGCCAGCAGTTACTCCGGGTACATGAACACTGAAGCTTTCTTT
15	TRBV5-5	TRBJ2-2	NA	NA	CASSLIGGGTGELFF	TGTGCCAGCAGCTTGATAGGAGGAGGGACCGGGGAGCTGTTTTTT
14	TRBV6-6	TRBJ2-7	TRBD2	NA	CASSFSGSGYEQYF	TGTGCCAGCAGTTTTAGCGGGAGCGGCTACGAGCAGTACTTC
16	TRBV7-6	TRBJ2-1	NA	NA	CASSLELSGYRDEQFF	TGTGCCAGCAGCTTAGAACTTTCCGGGTATCGGGATGAGCAGTTCTTC
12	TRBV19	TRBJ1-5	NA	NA	CASSTGYQPQHF	TGTGCCAGCTCAACAGGGTATCAGCCCCAGCATTTT
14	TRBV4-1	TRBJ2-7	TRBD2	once	CASSQTSGSYEQYF	TGCGCCAGCAGCCAAACTAGCGGGAGCTACGAGCAGTACTTC